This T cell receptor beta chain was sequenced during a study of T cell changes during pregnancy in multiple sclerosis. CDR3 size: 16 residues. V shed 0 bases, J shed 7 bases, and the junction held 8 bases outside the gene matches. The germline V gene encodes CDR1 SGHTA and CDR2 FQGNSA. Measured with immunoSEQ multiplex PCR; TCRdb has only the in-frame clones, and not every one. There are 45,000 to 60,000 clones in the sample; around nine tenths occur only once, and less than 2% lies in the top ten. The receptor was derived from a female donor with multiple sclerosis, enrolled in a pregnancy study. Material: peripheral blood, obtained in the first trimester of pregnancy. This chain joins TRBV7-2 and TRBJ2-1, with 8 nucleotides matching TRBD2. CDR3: CASSLAAQRERNEQFF. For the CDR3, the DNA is TGTGCCAGCAGCTTAGCGGCCCAGCGGGAGCGAAATGAGCAGTTCTTC.